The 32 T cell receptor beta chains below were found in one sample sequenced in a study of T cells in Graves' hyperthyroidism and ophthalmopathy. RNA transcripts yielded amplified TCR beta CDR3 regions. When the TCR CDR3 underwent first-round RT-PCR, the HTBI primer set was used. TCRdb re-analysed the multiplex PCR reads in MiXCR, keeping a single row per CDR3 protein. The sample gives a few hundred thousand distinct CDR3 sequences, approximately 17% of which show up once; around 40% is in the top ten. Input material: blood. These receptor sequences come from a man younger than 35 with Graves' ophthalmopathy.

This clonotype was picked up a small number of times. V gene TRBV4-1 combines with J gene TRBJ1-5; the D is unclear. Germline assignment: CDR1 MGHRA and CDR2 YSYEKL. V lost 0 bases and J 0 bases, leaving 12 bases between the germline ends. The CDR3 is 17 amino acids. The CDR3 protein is CASSQEGISVSNQPQHF. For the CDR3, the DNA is TGCGCCAGCAGCCAAGAGGGGATTTCAGTTAGCAATCAGCCCCAGCATTTT.

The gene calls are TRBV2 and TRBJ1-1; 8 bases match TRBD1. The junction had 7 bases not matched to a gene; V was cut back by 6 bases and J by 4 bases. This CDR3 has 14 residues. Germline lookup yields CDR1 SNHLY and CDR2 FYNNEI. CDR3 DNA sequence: TGTGCCAGCAGACCAACTACAGGGGGCACTGAAGCTTTCTTT. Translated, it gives CASRPTTGGTEAFF.

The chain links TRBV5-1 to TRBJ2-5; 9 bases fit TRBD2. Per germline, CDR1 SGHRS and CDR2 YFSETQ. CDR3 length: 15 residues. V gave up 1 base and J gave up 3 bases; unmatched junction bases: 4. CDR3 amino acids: CASSLSSGGKETQYF. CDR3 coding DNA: TGCGCCAGCAGCTTGAGTAGCGGGGGAAAAGAGACCCAGTACTTC.

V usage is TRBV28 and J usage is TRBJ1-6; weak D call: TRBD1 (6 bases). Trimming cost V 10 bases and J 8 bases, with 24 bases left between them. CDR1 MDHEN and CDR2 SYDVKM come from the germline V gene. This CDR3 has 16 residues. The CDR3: CATGGGGAGTDSPLHF. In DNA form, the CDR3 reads TGTGCCACAGGTGGTGGGGGGGCAGGGACTGATTCACCCCTCCACTTT.

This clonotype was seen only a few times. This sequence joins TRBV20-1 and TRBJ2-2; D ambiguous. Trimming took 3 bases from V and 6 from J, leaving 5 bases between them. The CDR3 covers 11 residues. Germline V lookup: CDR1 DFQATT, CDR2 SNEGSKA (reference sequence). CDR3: CSASSPGELFF. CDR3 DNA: TGCAGTGCTAGTTCCCCCGGGGAGCTGTTTTTT.

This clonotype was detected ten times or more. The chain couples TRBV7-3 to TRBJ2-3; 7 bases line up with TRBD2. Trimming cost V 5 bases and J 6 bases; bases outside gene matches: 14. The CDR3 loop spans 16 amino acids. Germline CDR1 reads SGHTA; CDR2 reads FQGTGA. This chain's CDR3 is CASSPDHAGREDTQYF. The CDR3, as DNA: TGTGCCAGCAGCCCCGATCACGCGGGGCGGGAGGATACGCAGTATTTT. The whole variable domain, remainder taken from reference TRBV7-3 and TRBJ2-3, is GAGVSQTPSNKVTEKGKYVELRCDPISGHTALYWYRQSLGQGPEFLIYFQGTGAADDSGLPNDRFFAVRPEGSVSTLKIQRTERGDSAVYLCASSPDHAGREDTQYFGPGTRLTVL.

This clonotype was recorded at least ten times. CDR3 nucleotide sequence: TGTGCCAGCTTCTGGGGGACTAGCTATCAAGAGACCCAGTACTTC. It encodes CASFWGTSYQETQYF. This chain joins TRBV7-9 and TRBJ2-5, with 9 bases fitting TRBD2. V was clipped by 8 bases and J by 2 bases; unmatched bases: 9. CDR1 is SEHNR, CDR2 FQNEAQ, per germline (reference sequence). This CDR3 is 15 amino acids long.

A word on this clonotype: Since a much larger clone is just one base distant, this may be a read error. This chain's CDR3 is CASSGPRGAGWALF. The CDR3 DNA follows: TGTGCCAGCAGTGGCCCACGAGGGGCGGGTTGGGCTCTCTTT. The chain combines TRBV12-3 or TRBV12-4 with TRBJ1-1; maybe TRBD1 (5 bases). This CDR3 has 14 amino acids.

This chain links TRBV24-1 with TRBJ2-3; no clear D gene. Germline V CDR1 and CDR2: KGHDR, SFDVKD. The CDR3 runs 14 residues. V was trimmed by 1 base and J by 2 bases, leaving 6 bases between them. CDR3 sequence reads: CATSDFTFTDTQYF. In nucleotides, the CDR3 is TGTGCCACCAGTGATTTCACTTTCACAGATACGCAGTATTTT.

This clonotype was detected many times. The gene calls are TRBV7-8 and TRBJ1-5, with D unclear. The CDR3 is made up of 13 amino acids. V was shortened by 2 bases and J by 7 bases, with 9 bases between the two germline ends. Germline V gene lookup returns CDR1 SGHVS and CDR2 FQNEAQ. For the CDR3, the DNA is TGTGCCAGCAGCTTATGGGCTCGGCAGCCCCAGCATTTT. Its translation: CASSLWARQPQHF.

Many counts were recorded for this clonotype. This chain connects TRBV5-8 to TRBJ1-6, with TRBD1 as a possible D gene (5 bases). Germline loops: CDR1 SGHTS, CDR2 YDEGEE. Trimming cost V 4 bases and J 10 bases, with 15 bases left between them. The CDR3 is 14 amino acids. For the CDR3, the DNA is TGTGCCAGCAGCGCCCGGGACCCAGGATCACCCCTCCACTTT. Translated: CASSARDPGSPLHF.

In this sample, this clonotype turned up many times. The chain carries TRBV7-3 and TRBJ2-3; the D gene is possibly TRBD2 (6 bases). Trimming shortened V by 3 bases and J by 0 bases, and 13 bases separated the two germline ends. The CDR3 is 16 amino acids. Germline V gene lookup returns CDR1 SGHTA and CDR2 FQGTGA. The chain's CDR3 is CASSFRSGSSTDTQYF. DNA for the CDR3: TGTGCCAGCAGCTTCCGCAGCGGGTCGAGCACAGATACGCAGTATTTT.

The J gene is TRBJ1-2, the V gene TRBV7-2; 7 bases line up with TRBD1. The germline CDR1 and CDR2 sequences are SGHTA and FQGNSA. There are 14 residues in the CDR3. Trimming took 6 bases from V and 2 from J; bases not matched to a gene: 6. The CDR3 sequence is CASRGQISNYGYTF. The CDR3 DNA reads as TGTGCCAGCAGGGGACAGATTTCCAACTATGGCTACACCTTC.

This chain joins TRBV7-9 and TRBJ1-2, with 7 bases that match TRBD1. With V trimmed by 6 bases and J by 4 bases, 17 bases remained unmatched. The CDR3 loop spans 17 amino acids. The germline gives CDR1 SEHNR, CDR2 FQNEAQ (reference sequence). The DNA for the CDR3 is TGTGCCAGCAGGCCCCCCGGACAGGCAACAACTAGCTATGGCTACACCTTC. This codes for CASRPPGQATTSYGYTF.

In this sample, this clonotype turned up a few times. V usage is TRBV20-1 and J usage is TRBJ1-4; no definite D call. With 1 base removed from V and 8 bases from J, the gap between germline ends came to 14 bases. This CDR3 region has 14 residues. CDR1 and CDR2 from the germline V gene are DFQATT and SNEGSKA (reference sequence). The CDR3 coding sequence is TGCAGTGCTAGAGTTAATCCGGGCGGGGAAAAACTGTTTTTT. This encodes CSARVNPGGEKLFF.

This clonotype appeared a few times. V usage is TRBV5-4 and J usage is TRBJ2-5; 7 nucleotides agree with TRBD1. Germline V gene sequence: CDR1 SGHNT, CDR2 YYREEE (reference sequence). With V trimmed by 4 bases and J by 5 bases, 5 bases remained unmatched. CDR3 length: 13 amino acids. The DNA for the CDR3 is TGTGCCAGCAGCACCGAGGACAGGGAGACCCAGTACTTC. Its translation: CASSTEDRETQYF.

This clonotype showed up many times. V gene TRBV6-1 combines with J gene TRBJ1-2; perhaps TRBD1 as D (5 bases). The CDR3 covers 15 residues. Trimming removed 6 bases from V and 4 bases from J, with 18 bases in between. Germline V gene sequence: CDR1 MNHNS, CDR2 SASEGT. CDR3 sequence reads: CASRSSPPGTYGYTF. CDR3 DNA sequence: TGTGCCAGCAGGTCGTCCCCCCCGGGGACCTATGGCTACACCTTC.

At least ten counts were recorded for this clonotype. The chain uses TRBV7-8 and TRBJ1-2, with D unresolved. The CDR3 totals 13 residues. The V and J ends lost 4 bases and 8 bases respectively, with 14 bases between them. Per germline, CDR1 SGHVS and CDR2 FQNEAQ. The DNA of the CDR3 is TGTGCCAGCAGCTCAGGCCCGGGTGGGGGCTACACCTTC. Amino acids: CASSSGPGGGYTF. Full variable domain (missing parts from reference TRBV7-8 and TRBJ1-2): GAGVSQSPRYKVAKRGQDVALRCDPISGHVSLFWYQQALGQGPEFLTYFQNEAQLDKSGLPSDRFFAERPEGSVSTLKIQRTQQEDSAVYLCASSSGPGGGYTFGSGTRLTVV.

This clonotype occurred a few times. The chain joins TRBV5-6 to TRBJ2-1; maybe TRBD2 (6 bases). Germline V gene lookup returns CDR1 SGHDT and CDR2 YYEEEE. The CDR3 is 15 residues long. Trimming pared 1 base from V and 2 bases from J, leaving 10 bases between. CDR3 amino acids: CASSLISGPYNEQFF. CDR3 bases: TGTGCCAGCAGCTTGATTAGCGGCCCCTACAATGAGCAGTTCTTC.

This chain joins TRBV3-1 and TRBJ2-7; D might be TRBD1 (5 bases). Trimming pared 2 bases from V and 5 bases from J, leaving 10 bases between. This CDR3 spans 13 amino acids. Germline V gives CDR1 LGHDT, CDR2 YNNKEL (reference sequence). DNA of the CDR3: TGTGCCAGCAGCCAACAGGGTACCCACGAGCAGTACTTC. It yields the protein CASSQQGTHEQYF.

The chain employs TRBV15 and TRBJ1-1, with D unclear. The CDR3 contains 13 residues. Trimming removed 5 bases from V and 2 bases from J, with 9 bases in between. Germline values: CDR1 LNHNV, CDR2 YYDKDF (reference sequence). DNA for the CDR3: TGTGCCACCAGCCCCAAATCCAACACTGAAGCTTTCTTT. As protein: CATSPKSNTEAFF.

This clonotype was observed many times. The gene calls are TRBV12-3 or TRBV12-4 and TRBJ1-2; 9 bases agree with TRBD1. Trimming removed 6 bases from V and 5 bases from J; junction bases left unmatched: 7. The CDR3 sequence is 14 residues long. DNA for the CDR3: TGTGCCAGCAGCCTACAGGGGGCGTATTATGGCTACACCTTC. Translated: CASSLQGAYYGYTF.

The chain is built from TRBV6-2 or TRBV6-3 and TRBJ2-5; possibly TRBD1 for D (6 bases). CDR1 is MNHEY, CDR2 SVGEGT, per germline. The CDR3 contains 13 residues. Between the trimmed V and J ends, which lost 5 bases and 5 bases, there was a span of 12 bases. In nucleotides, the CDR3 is TGTGCCAGCAGTCCCCCGAGGGGGGAGACCCAGTACTTC. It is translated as CASSPPRGETQYF.

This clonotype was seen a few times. The CDR3 bases are TGTGCCATGCCGGGGACAGGCAACAATCAGCCCCAGCATTTT. Translation: CAMPGTGNNQPQHF. This chain uses TRBV6-4 with TRBJ1-5; the match to TRBD1 covers 8 bases. Germline V gene sequence: CDR1 MRHNA, CDR2 SNTAGT. V trimming: 10 bases; J trimming: 3 bases; junction bases outside the gene matches: 8. The CDR3 has 14 amino acids.

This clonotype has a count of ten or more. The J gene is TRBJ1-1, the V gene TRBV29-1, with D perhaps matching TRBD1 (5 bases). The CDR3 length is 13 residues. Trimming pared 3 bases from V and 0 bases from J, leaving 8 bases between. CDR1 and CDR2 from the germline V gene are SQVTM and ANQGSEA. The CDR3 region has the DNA TGCAGCGTTGATCAGGGCCTGAACACTGAAGCTTTCTTT. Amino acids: CSVDQGLNTEAFF.

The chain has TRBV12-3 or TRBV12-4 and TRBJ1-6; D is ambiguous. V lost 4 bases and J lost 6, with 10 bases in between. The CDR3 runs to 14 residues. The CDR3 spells CASSSPGPNSPLHF. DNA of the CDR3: TGTGCCAGCAGTTCCCCGGGCCCTAATTCACCCCTCCACTTT.

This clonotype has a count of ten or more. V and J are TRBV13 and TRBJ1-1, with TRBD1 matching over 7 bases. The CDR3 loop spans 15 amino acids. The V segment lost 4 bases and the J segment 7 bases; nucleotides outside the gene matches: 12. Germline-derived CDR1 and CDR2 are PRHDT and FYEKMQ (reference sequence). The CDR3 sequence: CASSYRTGGAGEAFF. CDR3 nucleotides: TGTGCCAGCAGCTACAGGACAGGCGGGGCGGGTGAAGCTTTCTTT.

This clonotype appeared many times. DNA of the CDR3: TGTGCCAGCAGTTACGGCGGGGTTCTTGACGCAGATACGCAGTATTTT. Amino acids: CASSYGGVLDADTQYF. This chain links TRBV6-6 with TRBJ2-3; tentatively, D is TRBD2 (6 bases). The CDR3 consists of 16 residues. V was shortened by 2 bases and J by 4 bases, with 16 bases between the two germline ends. The V gene's germline CDR1 is MNHNY and CDR2 SVGAGI (reference sequence).

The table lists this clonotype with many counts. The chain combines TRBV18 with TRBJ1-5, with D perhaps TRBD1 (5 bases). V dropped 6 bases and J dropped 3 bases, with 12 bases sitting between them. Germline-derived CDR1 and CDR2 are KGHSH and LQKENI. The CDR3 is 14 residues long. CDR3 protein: CASSFTGNNQPQHF. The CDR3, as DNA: TGTGCCAGCTCGTTCACAGGCAACAATCAGCCCCAGCATTTT.

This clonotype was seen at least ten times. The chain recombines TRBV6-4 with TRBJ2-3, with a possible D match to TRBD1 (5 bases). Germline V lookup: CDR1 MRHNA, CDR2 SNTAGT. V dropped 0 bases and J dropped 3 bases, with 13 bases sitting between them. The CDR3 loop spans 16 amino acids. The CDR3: CASSDSGASPTDTQYF. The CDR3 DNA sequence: TGTGCCAGCAGTGACTCTGGGGCCAGTCCGACAGATACGCAGTATTTT.

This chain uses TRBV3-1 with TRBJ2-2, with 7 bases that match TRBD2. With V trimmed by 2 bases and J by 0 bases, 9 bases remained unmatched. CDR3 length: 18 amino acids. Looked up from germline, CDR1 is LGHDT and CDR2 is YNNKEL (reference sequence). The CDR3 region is CASSQFPEAGANTGELFF. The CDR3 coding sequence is TGTGCCAGCAGCCAATTTCCCGAGGCGGGAGCGAACACCGGGGAGCTGTTTTTT.

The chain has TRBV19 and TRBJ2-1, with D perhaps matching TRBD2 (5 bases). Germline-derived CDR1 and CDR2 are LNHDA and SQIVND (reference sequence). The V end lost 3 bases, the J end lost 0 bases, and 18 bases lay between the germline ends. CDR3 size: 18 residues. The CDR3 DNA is TGTGCCAGTAGTATGGGAGACTACAAGCAAAACTCCTACAATGAGCAGTTCTTC. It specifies CASSMGDYKQNSYNEQFF.